The sequence of this T cell receptor (beta chain) was determined in a study of T-cell reconstitution after alpha-beta-depleted transplantation in children. CDR1 SEHNR and CDR2 FQNEAQ come from the germline V gene (reference sequence). V dropped 2 bases and J dropped 0 bases, with 10 bases sitting between them. CDR3 size: 16 residues. Unique molecular identifiers were incorporated during preparation of the TCRbeta library. MiXCR was run by TCRdb on the PCR reads, yielding one entry per CDR3 protein. The top ten clones hold 1.1% of a sample with hundreds of thousands of distinct CDR3 sequences, about 15% of them seen once.

The sample here was PBMCs from the stem cell graft donor, taken from the stem cell graft. The chain carries TRBV7-9 and TRBJ2-2, with unresolved D. The sequence was obtained from a human donor who donated a stem cell graft to a child with acute myeloid leukemia. CDR3 sequence: CASSLLTFSNTGELFF. The CDR3, as DNA: TGTGCCAGCAGCTTATTAACTTTTTCGAACACCGGGGAGCTGTTTTTT.